The text below deals with one TCR beta chain. The CDR3 loop spans 14 amino acids. V was cut by 1 base and J by 3 bases, with 9 bases left in between. From germline, CDR1 is KGHSH and CDR2 LQKENI. The data derive from a study of T cells in Graves' hyperthyroidism and ophthalmopathy. Amplified TCR beta CDR3 regions derived from RNA transcripts. Researchers ran a first-round RT-PCR on the TCR CDR3 using the HTBI primer set. Each CDR3 protein gets one entry after TCRdb re-called the multiplex PCR reads with MiXCR. The sample holds some 560,000 distinct CDR3 sequences, 15% to 18% seen once. The receptor's source is a woman aged 30 to 39 with Graves' hyperthyroidism. The specimen sequenced was blood. The rearrangement uses TRBV18 and TRBJ1-2; D is undetermined. CDR3 in DNA: TGTGCCAGCTCACCACGGGCCCTAGACTATGGCTACACCTTC. Encoded protein: CASSPRALDYGYTF. The complete variable domain, with remaining parts taken from reference TRBV18 and TRBJ1-2, reads NAGVMQNPRHLVRRRGQEARLRCSPMKGHSHVYWYRQLPEEGLKFMVYLQKENIIDESGMPKERFSAEFPKEGPSILRIQQVVRGDSAAYFCASSPRALDYGYTFGSGTRLTVV.